This T cell receptor beta chain was recorded in a study of blood T cell repertoires in COVID-19. The wider study: From T cells, B-cell-depleted T cells, or PBMCs came the material, which was cDNA or gDNA.

Libraries were prepared by immunoSEQ multiplex PCR; TCRdb keeps only in-frame clonotypes and omits some of them. The sample has about 120,000 clones; over 75% are singletons. Looked up from germline, CDR1 is MNHEY and CDR2 is SMNVEV (reference sequence). The CDR3 consists of 13 residues. The ends were cut back, 5 bases at V and 9 bases at J, with 14 bases in the middle. This rearrangement joins TRBV27 to TRBJ2-1, with D possibly TRBD2 on 6 matching bases. Sequenced input: peripheral blood. This clonotype originated in a man aged 60-69 years with acute or convalescent COVID-19. CDR3 in DNA: TGTGCCAGCAGTCTGACTAGTTCCGGTGAGCAGTTCTTC. Protein sequence: CASSLTSSGEQFF.